A single sample gave rise to the 28 T cell receptor beta chains below, sequenced in a study of cytomegalovirus exposure and HLA in healthy donors. PCR used 60 Vbeta primers and 13 Jbeta primers. Assay used: immunoSEQ multiplex PCR; TCRdb lists only in-frame clones, some missing. The table lists fewer than 250,000 clones, 82% of them singletons. Sequencing used PBMCs. These receptors originate from a man aged 40-55 years in good health and CMV-seropositive.

The chain combines TRBV28 with TRBJ1-2, with D possibly matching TRBD1 (5 bases). The germline V and J ends were trimmed by 6 bases and 5 bases, with 16 bases remaining between them. The CDR3 loop spans 14 amino acids. Germline V gene lookup returns CDR1 MDHEN and CDR2 SYDVKM. CDR3 nucleotide sequence: TGTGCCAGCAGCCCGACGCAGGGAAGGTATGGCTACACCTTC. Encoded protein: CASSPTQGRYGYTF.

V is TRBV5-4 and J is TRBJ2-7, with 10 bases matching TRBD2. The ends lost 1 base at V and 6 bases at J; junction bases unmatched: 1. Germline V lookup: CDR1 SGHNT, CDR2 YYREEE (reference sequence). This CDR3 has 13 amino acids. CDR3 region: CASSLIAGGEQYV. CDR3 coding DNA: TGTGCCAGCAGCTTGATAGCGGGAGGCGAGCAGTACGTC.

This sequence joins TRBV6-5 and TRBJ1-5; a possible D gene is TRBD1 (6 bases). The ends were cut back, 2 bases at V and 3 bases at J, with 14 bases in the middle. The CDR3 covers 16 residues. From germline, CDR1 is MNHEY and CDR2 SVGAGI. CDR3 bases: TGTGCCAGCAGTTACGGGGGCGGCGGAATCAATCAGCCCCAGCATTTT. Translation: CASSYGGGGINQPQHF.

V is TRBV10-2 and J is TRBJ2-5; possible D gene TRBD2, 7 bases. The CDR3 length is 14 residues. V lost 3 bases and J 4 bases, leaving 12 bases between the germline ends. Germline V gives CDR1 WSHSY, CDR2 SAAADI. The CDR3 nucleotides are TGCGCCAGCAGTGATTCGGGGGGCATAGAGACCCAGTACTTC. Translation gives CASSDSGGIETQYF.

V gene TRBV29-1 combines with J gene TRBJ2-1, with 10 bases identical to TRBD2. Trimming took 4 bases from V and 9 from J; bases not matched to a gene: 6. This CDR3 comprises 13 residues. Germline assignment: CDR1 SQVTM and CDR2 ANQGSEA. The CDR3: CSVGLAGGPEQFF. In DNA, the CDR3 is TGCAGCGTTGGGTTAGCGGGAGGCCCTGAGCAGTTCTTC.

The V call is TRBV7-2, the J call TRBJ2-5; 10 nucleotides agree with TRBD2. This CDR3 is 17 amino acids long. Germline V gene sequence: CDR1 SGHTA, CDR2 FQGNSA. Trimming removed 5 bases from V and 5 bases from J; junction bases left unmatched: 14. The CDR3 bases are TGTGCCAGCAGCCCCCAACCCCTAGCGGGAGTTCGGGAGACCCAGTACTTC. It encodes CASSPQPLAGVRETQYF.

The CDR3 protein is CASSLPGTVHGYTF. CDR3 nucleotide sequence: TGTGCCAGCAGCCTACCCGGGACAGTACATGGCTACACCTTC. The chain recombines TRBV6-6 with TRBJ1-2; 7 bases line up with TRBD1. V dropped 6 bases and J dropped 6; count of bases not matched to a gene: 10. The CDR3 has 14 amino acids. Germline lookup yields CDR1 MNHNY and CDR2 SVGAGI (reference sequence).

This chain links TRBV9 with TRBJ2-1, with 11 bases aligning to TRBD2. The CDR3 extends over 14 amino acids. With V trimmed by 7 bases and J by 6 bases, 6 bases remained unmatched. CDR1 is SGDLS and CDR2 is YYNGEE in the germline V gene. The CDR3 nucleotides read TGTGCCAGCGGAAGACTAGCGGGATCCAATGAGCAGTTCTTC. Amino acids: CASGRLAGSNEQFF.

This clone was seen just once. The chain is built from TRBV11-2 and TRBJ2-1; D unresolved. The germline V gene encodes CDR1 SGHAT and CDR2 FQNNGV. V was clipped by 1 base and J by 8 bases, with 9 bases between them. The CDR3 runs 13 residues. The CDR3 DNA sequence: TGTGCCAGCAGCTTAGGTAGTAGTTATGAGCAGTTCTTC. It codes for CASSLGSSYEQFF.

V is TRBV15 and J is TRBJ1-2; D remains unclear. Germline V CDR1 and CDR2: LNHNV, YYDKDF (reference sequence). The CDR3 loop spans 15 amino acids. V was cut by 0 bases and J by 2 bases, with 10 bases left in between. CDR3 nucleotide sequence: TGTGCCACCAGCAGAGACCCCGGACTGAACTATGGCTACACCTTC. Amino acids: CATSRDPGLNYGYTF.

Comment on this clone: The sample carries other DNA sequences with the same CDR3. The V call is TRBV4-2, the J call TRBJ2-2, with 11 positions matching TRBD2. This CDR3 spans 17 amino acids. V lost 7 bases and J lost 2; bases outside the gene matches: 9. CDR1 is LGHNA and CDR2 is YNFKEQ in the germline V gene. This chain's CDR3 is CASTDQGLADNTGELFF. The CDR3 nucleotides read TGTGCCAGCACCGACCAGGGACTAGCGGATAACACCGGGGAGCTGTTTTTT.

The chain recombines TRBV27 with TRBJ1-4, with D tentatively TRBD1 (6 bases). With 2 bases removed from V and 8 bases from J, the gap between germline ends came to 12 bases. Germline V gene lookup returns CDR1 MNHEY and CDR2 SMNVEV (reference sequence). This CDR3 has 14 residues. CDR3 protein: CASSLEGVGEKLFF. CDR3 in DNA: TGTGCCAGCAGTTTAGAGGGGGTGGGCGAAAAACTGTTTTTT.

The CDR3 spells CASSQLAGDEQFF. In DNA form, the CDR3 reads TGCGCCAGCAGCCAACTAGCGGGAGATGAGCAGTTCTTC. V and J are TRBV4-3 and TRBJ2-1; TRBD2 agrees at 10 bases. CDR1 and CDR2 from the germline V gene are LGHNA and YSLEER. Losses at the gene ends were 2 bases for V and 8 bases for J; bases not matched to a gene: 0. The CDR3 length is 13 residues.

The V gene is TRBV6-1, the J gene TRBJ1-2; D unclear. Trimming took 2 bases from V and 4 from J, leaving 20 bases between them. This CDR3 contains 17 residues. Germline CDR1 MNHNS, CDR2 SASEGT. The CDR3 DNA reads TGTGCCAGCAGTGAAAATTTGGGCCTAACACTGATCTATGGCTACACCTTC. Amino acids: CASSENLGLTLIYGYTF.

This clone was counted once. The chain carries TRBV6-5 and TRBJ2-7; the D gene is possibly TRBD1 (5 bases). Germline V gene lookup returns CDR1 MNHEY and CDR2 SVGAGI. The CDR3 is 13 residues long. The V gene lost 6 bases and the J gene lost 6 bases, with 15 bases spanning the gap. CDR3: CASRTDSFSEQYF. CDR3 sequence (DNA): TGTGCCAGCAGGACTGACAGTTTTAGCGAGCAGTACTTC.

This clone showed up just a few times. The rearrangement joins TRBV6-1 to TRBJ2-7; D is possibly TRBD1 (6 bases). Germline V gene lookup returns CDR1 MNHNS and CDR2 SASEGT. The CDR3 is 13 residues long. The V end was cut by 5 bases, the J end by 1 base, with 9 bases between. CDR3 nucleotide sequence: TGTGCCAGCAGTTGGGGGCTATCCTACGAGCAGTACTTC. Translation gives CASSWGLSYEQYF.

This chain joins TRBV18 and TRBJ2-2; 7 nucleotides agree with TRBD1. This CDR3 comprises 17 residues. CDR1 is KGHSH and CDR2 is LQKENI in the germline V gene. J lost 0 bases, V lost 4 bases, and 8 bases had no gene match. The CDR3 loop reads CASSRTGGSTNTGELFF. DNA for the CDR3: TGTGCCAGCTCACGGACAGGTGGGAGTACGAACACCGGGGAGCTGTTTTTT.

This clone was detected a few times. The chain combines TRBV10-3 with TRBJ1-1; the match to TRBD1 covers 9 bases. The ends lost 6 bases at V and 4 bases at J; junction bases unmatched: 9. Germline CDR1 reads ENHRY; CDR2 reads SYGVKD. The CDR3 is 15 residues long. CDR3 DNA: TGTGCCATCAGAGATTGGGACAGGGAAACCACTGAAGCTTTCTTT. It specifies CAIRDWDRETTEAFF.

With regard to this clone: This CDR3 is also generated by other DNA sequences in the sample. The rearrangement joins TRBV6-1 to TRBJ1-2; 8 bases are shared with TRBD1. Germline V gene data show CDR1 as MNHNS and CDR2 as SASEGT. The CDR3 has 16 amino acids. The ends lost 3 bases at V and 6 bases at J; junction bases unmatched: 12. The CDR3 loop is CASSDGLGQGADGYTF. CDR3 in DNA: TGTGCCAGCAGTGATGGTCTCGGTCAGGGGGCGGATGGCTACACCTTC.

A word on this clone: The identical CDR3 is also encoded by other nucleotide sequences in the sample. The V and J genes are TRBV7-2 and TRBJ2-5; 8 bases fit TRBD2. The CDR3 length is 15 residues. Germline V gene sequence: CDR1 SGHTA, CDR2 FQGNSA. V trimming: 4 bases; J trimming: 4 bases; junction bases outside the gene matches: 8. CDR3 amino acids: CASSSGLAALETQYF. The DNA of the CDR3 is TGTGCCAGCAGCTCCGGACTAGCAGCCCTAGAGACCCAGTACTTC.

This rearrangement joins TRBV5-1 to TRBJ2-2, with TRBD2 as a possible D gene (5 bases). Germline V gives CDR1 SGHRS, CDR2 YFSETQ. This CDR3 has 16 residues. With 4 bases removed from V and 1 base from J, the gap between germline ends came to 14 bases. The CDR3 region has the DNA TGCGCCAGCAGCCTCCGCCGGGCGGGGAACACCGGGGAGCTGTTTTTT. Translation gives CASSLRRAGNTGELFF. The full variable domain, with the rest looked up from reference TRBV5-1 and TRBJ2-2, is KAGVTQTPRYLIKTRGQQVTLSCSPISGHRSVSWYQQTPGQGLQFLFEYFSETQRNKGNFPGRFSGRQFSNSRSEMNVSTLELGDSALYLCASSLRRAGNTGELFFGEGSRLTVL.

The genes are TRBV6-1 and TRBJ2-7; D uncertain. There are 16 residues in the CDR3. CDR1 MNHNS and CDR2 SASEGT come from the germline V gene. V was cut by 0 bases and J by 1 base, with 13 bases left in between. The CDR3 DNA sequence: TGTGCCAGCAGTGAAGCCGTCCAGGCACCTTCCTACGAGCAGTACTTC. It translates to CASSEAVQAPSYEQYF.

This chain connects TRBV11-2 to TRBJ1-5; D unclear. Trimming pared 2 bases from V and 4 bases from J, leaving 6 bases between. The CDR3 covers 13 residues. Germline assignment: CDR1 SGHAT and CDR2 FQNNGV. In DNA, the CDR3 is TGTGCCAGCAGCTTAAAACGGAATCAGCCCCAGCATTTT. It encodes CASSLKRNQPQHF. Supplemented by reference TRBV11-2 and TRBJ1-5, the full variable domain reads EAGVAQSPRYKIIEKRQSVAFWCNPISGHATLYWYQQILGQGPKLLIQFQNNGVVDDSQLPKDRFSAERLKGVDSTLKIQPAKLEDSAVYLCASSLKRNQPQHFGDGTRLSIL.

The rearrangement uses TRBV6-1 and TRBJ1-1; D remains unclear. Germline CDR1 is MNHNS and CDR2 is SASEGT. V lost 1 base and J lost 4, with 10 bases in between. The CDR3 loop spans 14 amino acids. CDR3 nucleotide sequence: TGTGCCAGCAGTGAAGTTTGGTGGGCCACTGAAGCTTTCTTT. As protein: CASSEVWWATEAFF.

The chain links TRBV27 to TRBJ2-3; TRBD2 is a possible D gene (6 bases). Germline V gene lookup returns CDR1 MNHEY and CDR2 SMNVEV (reference sequence). The CDR3 sequence is 16 residues long. The germline V and J ends were trimmed by 6 bases and 2 bases, with 18 bases remaining between them. CDR3 in amino acids: CASRIMGLGNTDTQYF. DNA for the CDR3: TGTGCCAGCAGGATCATGGGACTGGGAAACACAGATACGCAGTATTTT.

The table lists this clone with a count of one. Here the CDR3 reads CASSEKGQVAAGELFF. In DNA form, the CDR3 reads TGCGCCAGCAGTGAGAAGGGACAGGTGGCGGCCGGGGAGCTGTTTTTT. This sequence joins TRBV10-2 and TRBJ2-2; 8 bases fit TRBD1. Trimming at V came to 2 bases and at J to 6 bases, leaving 8 bases not matched to a gene. Germline CDR1 is WSHSY and CDR2 is SAAADI. The CDR3 sequence is 16 residues long.

V and J are TRBV13 and TRBJ2-1; 7 bases align to TRBD2. The length of the CDR3 is 16 residues. Trimming removed 2 bases from V and 6 bases from J; junction bases left unmatched: 10. Germline V gene lookup returns CDR1 PRHDT and CDR2 FYEKMQ (reference sequence). The CDR3 bases are TGTGCCAGCAGCTTAAGCGCGGGAGAAGTAGGCAATGAGCAGTTCTTC. Protein: CASSLSAGEVGNEQFF. The full variable domain, completed using reference TRBV13 and TRBJ2-1, is AAGVIQSPRHLIKEKRETATLKCYPIPRHDTVYWYQQGPGQDPQFLISFYEKMQSDKGSIPDRFSAQQFSDYHSELNMSSLELGDSALYFCASSLSAGEVGNEQFFGPGTRLTVL.

This chain uses TRBV29-1 with TRBJ2-1; no definite D call. Germline V CDR1 and CDR2: SQVTM, ANQGSEA. Trimming removed 2 bases at V and 3 bases at J, with 8 bases between. This CDR3 is built from 13 residues. CDR3 in DNA: TGCAGCGTTGAACTAGGAAACTACAATGAGCAGTTCTTC. The encoded protein is CSVELGNYNEQFF.